The rows below give T cell receptor beta chains drawn from one sample of a study of neoadjuvant nivolumab and ipilimumab in lung cancer. The method was immunoSEQ multiplex PCR; TCRdb's version includes in-frame clones alone and lacks a portion of them. The data contain 30,000 or so clones, 92% of them singletons. The sample consisted of peripheral blood, taken after neoadjuvant nivolumab, alone or with ipilimumab, at or shortly before surgery. The receptors were sampled from an adult with non-small cell lung cancer. The CDR3 runs from the conserved cysteine through the conserved F or W. D genes are given only for firm matches. Clone size appears in some rows only: once, few, many, or a class for an expanded clone.

V	D	size	J	CDR3	DNA
TRBV7-8	TRBD2	-	TRBJ2-5	CASSLAHLAGETQYF	TGTGCCAGCAGCTTAGCGCACCTAGCGGGAGAGACCCAGTACTTC
TRBV7-9	TRBD1	once	TRBJ2-2	CASSLRDRGLTGELFF	TGTGCCAGCAGCTTAAGGGACAGGGGTCTCACCGGGGAGCTGTTTTTT
TRBV7-9	-	-	TRBJ2-4	CASSLDITAAKNIQYF	TGTGCCAGCAGCTTAGATATAACAGCCGCCAAAAACATTCAGTACTTC
TRBV28	-	-	TRBJ2-2	CASSPSLGYGELFF	TGTGCCAGCAGTCCCTCACTGGGGTACGGGGAGCTGTTTTTT
TRBV4-1	TRBD1	once	TRBJ2-7	CASSVRDRGSYEQYF	TGCGCCAGCAGCGTCCGGGACAGGGGGTCCTACGAGCAGTACTTC
TRBV13	-	-	TRBJ2-7	CASSPGGYEQYF	TGTGCCAGCAGCCCCGGTGGTTACGAGCAGTACTTC
TRBV5-1	-	-	TRBJ1-1	CASSLEQNTEAFF	TGCGCCAGCAGCTTAGAACAGAACACTGAAGCTTTCTTT
TRBV27	TRBD1	-	TRBJ2-1	CASSWDRVPYNEQFF	TGTGCCAGCAGTTGGGACAGGGTCCCATACAATGAGCAGTTCTTC
TRBV19	TRBD1	-	TRBJ2-6	CASSQGQGAFGANVLTF	TGTGCCAGTAGTCAAGGACAGGGGGCATTTGGGGCCAACGTCCTGACTTTC
TRBV11-2	-	few	TRBJ1-3	CASSLEFRTGEYTIYF	TGTGCCAGCAGCTTAGAATTCAGGACGGGAGAGTACACCATATATTTT
TRBV13	-	-	TRBJ1-1	CASSFLEGGSTEAFF	TGTGCCAGCAGCTTCCTGGAAGGAGGGAGCACTGAAGCTTTCTTT